Presented here are 31 T cell receptor beta chains from one specimen sequenced in a study of T cell responses to AZD1222 COVID-19 vaccine. Profiling relied on immunoSEQ multiplex PCR, and the TCRdb table lists in-frame clones only, not all of them. The table has 150,000 or so clones, 90% seen once. The specimen was peripheral blood, collected 28 days after the second AZD1222 dose. These receptor sequences come from an adult who received the AZD1222 COVID-19 vaccine.

CDR3 DNA: TGTGCCAGCAGCTTAGTAGCGGGGGGGAATGAGCAGTTCTTC. It codes for CASSLVAGGNEQFF. The V and J genes are TRBV7-9 and TRBJ2-1; 11 nucleotides line up with TRBD2. The V gene's germline CDR1 is SEHNR and CDR2 FQNEAQ (reference sequence). The CDR3 covers 14 residues. The ends lost 1 base at V and 7 bases at J; junction bases unmatched: 0.

The chain recombines TRBV9 with TRBJ1-4, with no clear D. V was cut by 0 bases and J by 7 bases, with 13 bases left in between. The CDR3 has 15 amino acids. The germline V gene encodes CDR1 SGDLS and CDR2 YYNGEE. The CDR3 loop is CASSVVVGPGEKLFF. DNA for the CDR3: TGTGCCAGCAGCGTAGTTGTAGGGCCGGGTGAAAAACTGTTTTTT.

V gene TRBV4-1 combines with J gene TRBJ2-7; 7 positions match TRBD2. Germline CDR1 and CDR2: MGHRA and YSYEKL. Germline trimming cut 4 bases from V and 2 bases from J; bases unmatched to any gene: 11. The CDR3 has 16 residues. CDR3: CASSLTPSGGTYEQYF. The CDR3 DNA is TGCGCCAGCAGCCTGACCCCTAGCGGAGGAACCTACGAGCAGTACTTC.

The V and J genes are TRBV7-9 and TRBJ1-2; D is uncertain. This CDR3 has 12 residues. V was pared by 5 bases and J by 8 bases, with 12 bases between. Germline CDR1 SEHNR, CDR2 FQNEAQ (reference sequence). The CDR3 coding sequence is TGTGCCAGCAGCCTCGAGGTTGGGGGCTACACCTTC. As protein: CASSLEVGGYTF.

The CDR3 reads CASTLRRVTEAFF. The DNA of the CDR3 is TGTGCCAGCACTCTGCGGCGTGTCACTGAAGCTTTCTTT. This chain connects TRBV12-3 or TRBV12-4 to TRBJ1-1; unclear D gene. Between the trimmed V and J ends, which lost 7 bases and 4 bases, there was a span of 13 bases. CDR3 length equals 13 residues.

This chain links TRBV14 with TRBJ1-1; TRBD1 might be the D (6 bases). This CDR3 has 15 residues. The V gene's germline CDR1 is SGHDN and CDR2 FVKESK. V was pared by 4 bases and J by 1 base, with 13 bases between. The CDR3 loop reads CASSRQVGGNTEAFF. The CDR3 DNA reads as TGTGCCAGCAGCCGACAGGTCGGGGGGAACACTGAAGCTTTCTTT.

The rearrangement uses TRBV9 and TRBJ1-1; D is undetermined. V was shortened by 0 bases and J by 5 bases, with 14 bases between the two germline ends. CDR1 is SGDLS and CDR2 is YYNGEE in the germline V gene. The CDR3 is 15 amino acids. CDR3 residues: CASSVGSLAVTEAFF. CDR3 bases: TGTGCCAGCAGCGTAGGGTCCCTGGCAGTAACTGAAGCTTTCTTT.

The chain has TRBV3-1 (or the pseudogene TRBV3-2) and TRBJ1-2, with D possibly being TRBD1 (5 bases). This CDR3 contains 16 residues. Per germline, CDR1 LGHDT and CDR2 YNNKEL (reference sequence). The V end lost 2 bases, the J end lost 8 bases, and 21 bases lay between the germline ends. The CDR3 protein is CASSQTTPRDLRGYTF. The CDR3 DNA reads TGTGCCAGCAGCCAAACGACCCCCAGGGACCTAAGGGGCTACACCTTC.

This clone was found once. The chain uses TRBV30 and TRBJ1-2, with D unclear. This CDR3 has 12 residues. Trimming cost V 3 bases and J 3 bases, with 8 bases left between them. CDR1 and CDR2 (germline): GTSNPN, SVGIG (reference sequence). The CDR3 here is CAWRWAYYGYTF. The CDR3 DNA follows: TGTGCCTGGAGATGGGCGTACTATGGCTACACCTTC.

V is TRBV27 and J is TRBJ1-5; D remains unclear. V lost 8 bases, J lost 7 bases, and 12 bases lay in between. CDR1 is MNHEY, CDR2 SMNVEV, per germline (reference sequence). The CDR3 has 12 residues. This chain's CDR3 is CASGHQEQPQHF. The DNA of the CDR3 is TGTGCCAGCGGCCACCAGGAGCAGCCCCAGCATTTT.

V is TRBV13 and J is TRBJ2-7; 8 bases align to TRBD1. Germline V CDR1 and CDR2: PRHDT, FYEKMQ (reference sequence). This CDR3 region has 16 residues. V dropped 4 bases and J dropped 2; count of bases not matched to a gene: 10. The CDR3 bases are TGTGCCAGCAGCTCGACCACCGGGACAGGCCCCTACGAGCAGTACTTC. Encoded protein: CASSSTTGTGPYEQYF.

This clone was detected only once. V is TRBV20-1 and J is TRBJ2-1; 11 bases align to TRBD2. The V and J ends lost 6 bases and 6 bases, in that order; junction bases with no gene match: 7. CDR1 DFQATT and CDR2 SNEGSKA come from the germline V gene (reference sequence). The CDR3 is 14 residues long. The CDR3 nucleotides are TGCAGTGCAAGTCTAGCGGGAGGACGCAATGAGCAGTTCTTC. This gives the protein CSASLAGGRNEQFF.

The chain employs TRBV27 and TRBJ1-1; possibly TRBD1 for D (6 bases). Germline V gene data show CDR1 as MNHEY and CDR2 as SMNVEV (reference sequence). This CDR3 is built from 14 residues. Trimming pared 5 bases from V and 4 bases from J, leaving 14 bases between. CDR3 amino acids: CASSLRQATTEAFF. CDR3 coding DNA: TGTGCCAGCAGTCTCCGACAGGCGACCACTGAAGCTTTCTTT.

The chain combines TRBV19 with TRBJ2-2; D is uncertain. V gave up 6 bases and J gave up 0 bases, with 8 bases separating them. This CDR3 region has 14 residues. Germline V CDR1 and CDR2: LNHDA, SQIVND (reference sequence). In DNA form, the CDR3 reads TGTGCCAGTAGAGAAGGGACGAACACCGGGGAGCTGTTTTTT. Translating it yields CASREGTNTGELFF.

The gene calls are TRBV6-2 or TRBV6-3 and TRBJ2-7, with D unresolved. Germline V CDR1 and CDR2: MNHEY, SVGEGT. Trimming took off 6 bases at V and 5 bases at J, with 14 bases between the two ends. This CDR3 region has 13 residues. CDR3 nucleotide sequence: TGTGCCAGCAGCATGGTCATGGCGGACGAGCAGTACTTC. Its translation: CASSMVMADEQYF.

In the case of this clone: The sample holds other DNA sequences that translate to the same CDR3. This chain uses TRBV12-3 or TRBV12-4 with TRBJ1-5, with D uncertain. The ends were cut back, 3 bases at V and 1 base at J, with 4 bases in the middle. This CDR3 is 13 amino acids long. The CDR3 loop is CASSFGSNQPQHF. The CDR3 DNA sequence: TGTGCCAGCAGTTTTGGCAGCAATCAGCCCCAGCATTTT.

The V and J genes are TRBV4-2 and TRBJ2-7; 11 positions match TRBD2. Trimming at V came to 8 bases and at J to 0 bases, leaving 18 bases not matched to a gene. Germline V gene data show CDR1 as LGHNA and CDR2 as YNFKEQ. This CDR3 comprises 19 residues. The CDR3 spells CASSYFLAGGDKSSYEQYF. For the CDR3, the DNA is TGTGCCAGCTCCTATTTCCTAGCGGGGGGAGACAAAAGCTCCTACGAGCAGTACTTC.

The chain carries TRBV28 and TRBJ1-6, with D uncertain. Germline-derived CDR1 and CDR2 are MDHEN and SYDVKM. V was shortened by 5 bases and J by 7 bases, with 12 bases between the two germline ends. This CDR3 has 14 amino acids. In DNA, the CDR3 is TGTGCCAGCAGTCTCCCCGGGGAGAATTCACCCCTCCACTTT. Translated: CASSLPGENSPLHF. Variable domain in full (rest from reference TRBV28 and TRBJ1-6): DVKVTQSSRYLVKRTGEKVFLECVQDMDHENMFWYRQDPGLGLRLIYFSYDVKMKEKGDIPEGYSVSREKKERFSLILESASTNQTSMYLCASSLPGENSPLHFGNGTRLTVT.

The chain recombines TRBV6-5 with TRBJ1-2; D is unclear. CDR1 is MNHEY, CDR2 SVGAGI, per germline. The V end lost 6 bases, the J end lost 13 bases, and 21 bases lay between the germline ends. The CDR3 spans 13 residues. CDR3 DNA sequence: TGTGCCAGCAGATCCCCCCTGGCCGTAATCGGCACCTTC. It encodes CASRSPLAVIGTF.

This clone was detected a few times. The V and J genes are TRBV6-5 and TRBJ1-5; D uncertain. Germline assignment: CDR1 MNHEY and CDR2 SVGAGI. Trimming took 5 bases from V and 0 from J, leaving 11 bases between them. CDR3 length: 15 amino acids. The CDR3 region has the DNA TGTGCCAGCAGTCTAGGACCGGTTAGCAATCAGCCCCAGCATTTT. This codes for CASSLGPVSNQPQHF.

The chain has TRBV6-5 and TRBJ1-1; 11 bases align to TRBD1. The germline V gene encodes CDR1 MNHEY and CDR2 SVGAGI. The CDR3 consists of 15 residues. J gave up 3 bases and V 10 bases, and 10 bases lay outside the gene matches. CDR3 sequence (DNA): TGTGCCATCACTCGCGGGACAGGGGGGGACACTGAAGCTTTCTTT. The encoded protein is CAITRGTGGDTEAFF.

The chain is built from TRBV10-1 and TRBJ1-2; the match to TRBD1 covers 8 bases. This CDR3 is built from 13 residues. V shed 6 bases and J 4 bases; nucleotides not matched to a gene: 4. In germline, CDR1 is WNHNN, CDR2 SYGVQD (reference sequence). This chain's CDR3 is CASSRDRSYGYTF. DNA of the CDR3: TGCGCCAGCAGCCGGGACAGGTCCTATGGCTACACCTTC.

The V gene is TRBV6-1, the J gene TRBJ2-1, with 9 bases identical to TRBD2. V shed 0 bases and J 10 bases; nucleotides not matched to a gene: 7. The V gene's germline CDR1 is MNHNS and CDR2 SASEGT. The CDR3 has 15 residues. DNA for the CDR3: TGTGCCAGCAGTGAAGCTTGGCTAGCGGGGACGGAGCAGTTCTTC. It codes for CASSEAWLAGTEQFF.

This clone appeared a single time. The gene calls are TRBV3-1 (or the pseudogene TRBV3-2) and TRBJ2-3, with 7 positions matching TRBD2. Per germline, CDR1 LGHDT and CDR2 YNNKEL (reference sequence). This CDR3 contains 14 residues. V was pared by 4 bases and J by 6 bases, with 7 bases of the junction left unmatched. CDR3 bases: TGTGCCAGCAGCCGGGGGGGACCGGAGGATACGCAGTATTTT. It yields the protein CASSRGGPEDTQYF.

The V and J genes are TRBV5-7 and TRBJ1-2, with TRBD1 matching 8 bases. TRBV5-7 has ORF status, its function being uncertain. J lost 3 bases, V lost 4 bases, and 11 bases had no gene match. The CDR3 is made up of 16 amino acids. This chain's CDR3 is CASSEARDRRYYGYTF. As DNA, the CDR3 is TGTGCCAGCAGCGAGGCCCGGGACAGGCGATACTATGGCTACACCTTC.

The chain carries TRBV24-1 and TRBJ2-3; the match to TRBD1 covers 7 bases. In germline, CDR1 is KGHDR, CDR2 SFDVKD. V shed 0 bases, J shed 1 base, and the junction held 0 bases outside the gene matches. The CDR3 runs to 15 residues. CDR3 sequence (DNA): TGTGCCACCAGTGATTTGACAGGGGGCACAGATACGCAGTATTTT. This codes for CATSDLTGGTDTQYF.

This clone occurred once. Its ends do not fully match the called genes, so a read error is possible. The V and J genes are TRBV7-9 and TRBJ1-2, with no clear D. The CDR3 sequence is 13 residues long. CDR1 and CDR2 from the germline V gene are SEHNR and FQNEAQ (reference sequence). CDR3 in amino acids: CASSLGVGYGHTF. The CDR3 DNA follows: TGTGCCAGCAGCTTAGGGGTGGGCTATGGCCACACCTTC.

The rearrangement uses TRBV19 and TRBJ1-2; D is perhaps TRBD1 (5 bases). This CDR3 is built from 10 residues. The germline V and J ends were trimmed by 6 bases and 8 bases, with 7 bases remaining between them. Germline V lookup: CDR1 LNHDA, CDR2 SQIVND (reference sequence). The CDR3 is CASRDRGYTF. The CDR3 region has the DNA TGTGCCAGTAGAGACAGAGGCTACACCTTC.

V and J are TRBV29-1 and TRBJ2-7, with TRBD1 as a possible D gene (6 bases). V was cut by 2 bases and J by 0 bases, with 8 bases left in between. Germline V CDR1 and CDR2: SQVTM, ANQGSEA. The CDR3 runs to 13 residues. The CDR3 DNA reads TGCAGCGTTGAATTAGGGGGCTCCTACGAGCAGTACTTC. Residues: CSVELGGSYEQYF.

This clone has only one observation. The V call is TRBV9, the J call TRBJ1-1, with D tentatively TRBD1 (5 bases). V was trimmed by 4 bases and J by 0 bases, leaving 16 bases between them. The CDR3 loop spans 16 amino acids. Germline V gene sequence: CDR1 SGDLS, CDR2 YYNGEE. The CDR3 region is CASSPTSWGVNTEAFF. The DNA for the CDR3 is TGTGCCAGCAGCCCTACCTCTTGGGGGGTGAACACTGAAGCTTTCTTT.

The rearrangement uses TRBV19 and TRBJ1-2; D might be TRBD1 (5 bases). Germline CDR1 is LNHDA and CDR2 is SQIVND (reference sequence). The germline V and J ends were trimmed by 5 bases and 7 bases, with 14 bases remaining between them. This CDR3 comprises 13 residues. DNA of the CDR3: TGTGCCAGTAGTTTGGGGACCATCGGTGGCTACACCTTC. It is translated as CASSLGTIGGYTF.